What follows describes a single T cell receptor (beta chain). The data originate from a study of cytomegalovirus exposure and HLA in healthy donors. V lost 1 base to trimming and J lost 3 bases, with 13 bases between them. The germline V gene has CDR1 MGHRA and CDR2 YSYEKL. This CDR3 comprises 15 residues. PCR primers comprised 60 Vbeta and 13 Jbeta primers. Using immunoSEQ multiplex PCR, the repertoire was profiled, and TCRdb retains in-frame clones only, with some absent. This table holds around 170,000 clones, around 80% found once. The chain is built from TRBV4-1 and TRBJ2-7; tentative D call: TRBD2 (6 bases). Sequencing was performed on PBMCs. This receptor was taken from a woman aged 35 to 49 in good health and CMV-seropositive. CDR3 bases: TGCGCCAGCAGCCAAGTCTTAGCGGAGGACTACGAGCAGTACTTC. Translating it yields CASSQVLAEDYEQYF.